This TCR beta chain emerged from a study of cytomegalovirus exposure and HLA in healthy donors. The data were produced by immunoSEQ multiplex PCR, yet TCRdb's version contains in-frame clones alone and is incomplete. Of over 150,000 clones detected, 84% appear once; the ten largest clones hold roughly 13%. Germline lookup yields CDR1 MGHRA and CDR2 YSYEKL. V lost 0 bases to trimming and J lost 0 bases; unmatched junction nucleotides: 5. The CDR3 loop spans 18 amino acids. The clonotype was recovered from a woman aged 25 to 39 in good health and CMV-seropositive. Source material: PBMCs. The chain employs TRBV4-1 and TRBJ2-1, with 10 bases that match TRBD2. For the CDR3, the DNA is TGCGCCAGCAGCCAAGAGGCTAGCGGGAGATTCTCCTACAATGAGCAGTTCTTC. Protein sequence: CASSQEASGRFSYNEQFF.